The TCR beta chain under discussion was sequenced for a study of blood T cell repertoires in COVID-19. The overall study: Sample material is recorded as cDNA or gDNA derived from T cells, B-cell-depleted T cells, or PBMCs.

A single count supports this clone. The CDR3 loop spans 14 amino acids. Germline CDR1 is SGHTA and CDR2 is FQGNSA. Germline trimming cut 3 bases from V and 6 bases from J; bases unmatched to any gene: 6. In the authors' methods: Scientists estimated how many nucleated cells there were by amplifying reference gene primers. The table came from immunoSEQ multiplex PCR; TCRdb's copy has only in-frame clones and leaves some out. Clone size and the V and J calls come from that table; the DNA yielded D and trimming. The repertoire holds tens of thousands of clones, with about 89% as singletons. The material sequenced was peripheral blood. This chain uses TRBV7-2 with TRBJ2-7; 9 bases align to TRBD2. This TCR was recovered from a man between 65 and 85 years old with active or convalescent COVID-19. The CDR3 DNA is TGTGCCAGCAGCTTTTCCGGGACTAGCTCCGAGCAGTACTTC. Amino acids: CASSFSGTSSEQYF.